The 20 T cell receptor beta chains given below trace back to one sample, sequenced in a study of type 1 regulatory T cells. MiXCR, run by TCRdb on the reads, gives a single entry per CDR3 protein. The sample contains roughly 65,000 distinct CDR3 sequences, about 50% of which appear only once. No antigen is known for these receptors. The sample comprised cultured non-Tr1 T cells, either the whole culture or a sorted T cell fraction (not recorded which). The source of these receptors is a human donor in good health.

This chain uses TRBV30 with TRBJ2-5, with D tentatively TRBD1 (8 bases). This CDR3 comprises 15 residues. Trimming shortened V by 0 bases and J by 5 bases, and 16 bases separated the two germline ends. Germline CDR1 and CDR2: GTSNPN and SVGIG (reference sequence). The CDR3 bases are TGTGCCTGGAGTGTACAGGGGGGGCCTCGCGAGACCCAGTACTTC. This encodes CAWSVQGGPRETQYF.

This clonotype was found a few times. The chain is built from TRBV18 and TRBJ1-2, with D hard to call. V was trimmed by 3 bases and J by 5 bases, leaving 10 bases between them. CDR1 is KGHSH and CDR2 is LQKENI in the germline V gene. The CDR3 consists of 13 residues. The CDR3 here is CASSPDPTYGYTF. The CDR3 nucleotides are TGTGCCAGCTCACCGGATCCAACTTATGGCTACACCTTC.

This chain joins TRBV7-9 and TRBJ2-5; D possibly matches TRBD1 or TRBD2 (5 bases each). Germline CDR1 reads SEHNR; CDR2 reads FQNEAQ (reference sequence). V was clipped by 1 base and J by 2 bases, with 8 bases between them. The CDR3 loop spans 14 amino acids. CDR3 protein: CASSLGGIQETQYF. The CDR3, as DNA: TGTGCCAGCAGCTTAGGGGGGATTCAAGAGACCCAGTACTTC.

Points on this clonotype: Compared with germline, one end of the junction differs, possibly owing to a read error. In DNA, the CDR3 is TGTGCCAGCAGCTTAGACGCGGGCAGTAGCTCCTACGAGCGGTACTTC. As protein: CASSLDAGSSSYERYF. The rearrangement links TRBV7-2 to TRBJ2-7; TRBD2 is a possible D gene (5 bases). This CDR3 region has 16 residues. CDR1 is SGHTA and CDR2 is FQGNSA in the germline V gene.

Comment on this clonotype: One end of the junction fails to match germline, which may point to a read error. This chain links TRBV2 with TRBJ2-2; the D call may be TRBD1 or TRBD2 (6 bases each). There are 14 residues in the CDR3. Germline CDR1 and CDR2: SNHLY and FYNNEI. The CDR3: CASRLKRDTGGLFF. In DNA form, the CDR3 reads TGTGCCAGCAGGTTAAAACGGGACACCGGGGGGCTGTTTTTT.

This clonotype was recorded a few times. The chain uses TRBV7-2 and TRBJ2-7; 9 nucleotides agree with TRBD2. Germline V gene lookup returns CDR1 SGHTA and CDR2 FQGNSA. This CDR3 spans 16 amino acids. J was trimmed by 2 bases and V by 4 bases; bases with no gene match: 9. The CDR3 spells CASSSPPGLATYEQYF. CDR3 DNA sequence: TGTGCCAGCAGCTCACCGCCAGGACTAGCGACCTACGAGCAGTACTTC.

This chain links TRBV6-4 with TRBJ1-1; D is unclear. Trimming stripped 4 bases from V and 4 bases from J, with 10 bases between. Germline V gives CDR1 MRHNA, CDR2 SNTAGT. The CDR3 runs to 13 residues. CDR3 nucleotides: TGTGCCAGCAGTGCCACCCTTTTCACTGAAGCTTTCTTT. It yields the protein CASSATLFTEAFF.

This chain links TRBV7-9 with TRBJ2-3, with 8 positions matching TRBD1. This CDR3 is built from 14 residues. The J segment lost 8 bases and the V segment lost 5 bases, leaving 9 bases of the junction unmatched. In germline, CDR1 is SEHNR, CDR2 FQNEAQ (reference sequence). Here the CDR3 reads CASSLDSTGVTQYF. The CDR3 DNA sequence: TGTGCCAGCAGCCTAGACTCGACAGGGGTTACGCAGTATTTT. The whole variable domain, filled in from reference TRBV7-9 and TRBJ2-3, reads DTGVSQNPRHKITKRGQNVTFRCDPISEHNRLYWYRQTLGQGPEFLTYFQNEAQLEKSRLLSDRFSAERPKGSFSTLEIQRTEQGDSAMYLCASSLDSTGVTQYFGPGTRLTVL.

The CDR3 nucleotides read TGTGCCAGCAGCTTTTCCGGGACCTATGGCTACACCTTC. It encodes CASSFSGTYGYTF. The V and J genes are TRBV5-4 and TRBJ1-2, with a weak D call TRBD1 (5 bases). V lost 2 bases, J lost 4 bases, and 9 bases lay in between. The germline V gene encodes CDR1 SGHNT and CDR2 YYREEE (reference sequence). This CDR3 region has 13 residues.

The chain couples TRBV5-1 to TRBJ2-1, with 8 nucleotides matching TRBD2. The J segment lost 6 bases and the V segment lost 0 bases, leaving 5 bases of the junction unmatched. Germline CDR1 and CDR2: SGHRS and YFSETQ. This CDR3 has 15 amino acids. CDR3: CASSLAASGFNEQFF. The CDR3 bases are TGCGCCAGCAGCTTGGCTGCTAGCGGGTTCAATGAGCAGTTCTTC.

This chain joins TRBV24-1 and TRBJ2-1; 7 nucleotides line up with TRBD2. The CDR3 loop spans 16 amino acids. CDR1 is KGHDR, CDR2 SFDVKD, per germline. Losses at the gene ends were 4 bases for V and 8 bases for J; bases not matched to a gene: 13. The DNA of the CDR3 is TGTGCCACCAGTGACCCCTCGGGGGGAGGAATCGATGAGCAGTTCTTC. This encodes CATSDPSGGGIDEQFF.

This clonotype was seen a handful of times. The V call is TRBV20-1, the J call TRBJ2-7, with TRBD1 matching 10 bases. Germline loops: CDR1 DFQATT, CDR2 SNEGSKA (reference sequence). This CDR3 is built from 18 residues. The trim removed 3 bases at V and 4 bases at J, leaving 18 bases unmatched. The CDR3 sequence: CSASMDRGTTLSRYEQYF. The DNA of the CDR3 is TGCAGTGCTAGTATGGACAGGGGGACCACACTTAGTCGGTACGAGCAGTACTTC.

This chain links TRBV20-1 with TRBJ1-1; 8 positions agree with TRBD1. V gave up 4 bases and J gave up 8 bases; unmatched junction bases: 6. Per the germline V gene, CDR1 is DFQATT and CDR2 is SNEGSKA (reference sequence). This CDR3 is 12 amino acids long. CDR3 DNA: TGCAGTGCTAACCAGGGGGCTCCGGAAGCTTTCTTT. Its translation is CSANQGAPEAFF.

A few counts support this clonotype. This rearrangement joins TRBV4-1 to TRBJ1-5; D unresolved. CDR1 is MGHRA, CDR2 YSYEKL, per germline. Between the trimmed V and J ends, which lost 1 base and 0 bases, there was a span of 7 bases. This CDR3 has 15 residues. CDR3 in amino acids: CASSQGLDSNQPQHF. CDR3 nucleotide sequence: TGCGCCAGCAGCCAAGGTTTGGATAGCAATCAGCCCCAGCATTTT.

The CDR3 DNA is TGTGCCAGCAGCTCCTCCGGGACAGGGAGGGGCACAGATACGCAGTATTTT. As protein: CASSSSGTGRGTDTQYF. J is TRBJ2-3 and V is TRBV7-3; the match to TRBD1 covers 9 bases. V was pared by 4 bases and J by 1 base, with 9 bases of the junction left unmatched. This CDR3 is 17 amino acids long. Germline CDR1 SGHTA, CDR2 FQGTGA.

J is TRBJ2-3 and V is TRBV27; D may correspond to TRBD1 or TRBD2 (5 bases each). V was clipped by 2 bases and J by 4 bases, with 10 bases between them. The CDR3 covers 14 residues. Germline CDR1 MNHEY, CDR2 SMNVEV (reference sequence). The DNA for the CDR3 is TGTGCCAGCAGTTTAATGGGACCCCCAGATACGCAGTATTTT. It specifies CASSLMGPPDTQYF.

The chain uses TRBV7-6 and TRBJ1-5; 8 bases agree with TRBD1. The CDR3 has 16 amino acids. Germline CDR1 is SGHVS and CDR2 is FNYEAQ. With V trimmed by 5 bases and J by 2 bases, 8 bases remained unmatched. Here the CDR3 DNA reads TGTGCCAGCAGCCGCGACAGGGGCTTGGGCAATCAGCCCCAGCATTTT. Its protein is CASSRDRGLGNQPQHF.

The chain has TRBV7-8 and TRBJ2-5; 8 nucleotides agree with TRBD2. The V and J ends lost 5 bases and 5 bases, in that order; junction bases with no gene match: 7. CDR1 is SGHVS, CDR2 FQNEAQ, per germline. The CDR3 runs 14 residues. DNA of the CDR3: TGTGCCAGCAGCAACCGGGAGGGCCAGGAGACCCAGTACTTC. Its translation: CASSNREGQETQYF.

A word on this clonotype: One junction end does not reproduce the germline sequence, and a read error may be involved. The chain recombines TRBV30 with TRBJ1-2, with D perhaps TRBD1 (6 bases). This CDR3 contains 12 residues. Germline V lookup: CDR1 GTSNPN, CDR2 SVGIG (reference sequence). CDR3 amino acids: CAWSQTMGGYTF. The CDR3 DNA sequence: TGTGCCTGGAGTCAAACTATGGGGGGCTACACCTTT.

There are a few counts of this clonotype. The chain joins TRBV11-2 to TRBJ2-1, with D unresolved. The V end lost 5 bases, the J end lost 0 bases, and 14 bases lay between the germline ends. In germline, CDR1 is SGHAT, CDR2 FQNNGV. This CDR3 has 16 residues. DNA of the CDR3: TGTGCCAGCAGCATTCGGGCGGATAGCTCCTACAATGAGCAGTTCTTC. Protein: CASSIRADSSYNEQFF.